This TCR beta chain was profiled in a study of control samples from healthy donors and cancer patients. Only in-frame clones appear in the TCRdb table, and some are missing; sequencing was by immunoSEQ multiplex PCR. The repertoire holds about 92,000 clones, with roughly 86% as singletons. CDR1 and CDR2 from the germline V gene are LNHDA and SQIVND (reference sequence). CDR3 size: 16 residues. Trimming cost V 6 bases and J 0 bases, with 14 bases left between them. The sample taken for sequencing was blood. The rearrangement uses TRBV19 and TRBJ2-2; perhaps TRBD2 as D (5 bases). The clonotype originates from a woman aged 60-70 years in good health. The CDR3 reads CASRGVAIANTGELFF. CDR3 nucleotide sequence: TGTGCCAGTAGAGGTGTAGCGATCGCGAACACCGGGGAGCTGTTTTTT.